This TCR beta chain comes out of a study of OX40 agonist ivuxolimab in advanced cancers. Germline V gene lookup returns CDR1 LNHDA and CDR2 SQIVND (reference sequence). This CDR3 comprises 15 residues. Trimming pared 3 bases from V and 0 bases from J, leaving 9 bases between. Here immunoSEQ multiplex PCR was the method, and the copy in TCRdb shows in-frame clones only, minus some. Found here are tens of thousands of clones, 92% of them singletons; the top ten hold over 8.5%. This specimen consisted of CD4+ or CD8+ T cells sorted from blood, obtained in a trial of the OX40 agonist ivuxolimab. The chain combines TRBV19 with TRBJ2-1; D uncertain. The receptor was isolated from an adult with an advanced solid tumor such as melanoma, head and neck, liver or kidney cancer. CDR3 protein: CASSMGTSSYNEQFF. DNA for the CDR3: TGTGCCAGTAGTATGGGCACCTCCTCCTACAATGAGCAGTTCTTC.